This T cell receptor (beta chain) is drawn from a study of identical twins. Overall study findings and caveats: Within cord blood, abundant beta clonotypes carried fewer insertions, but memory repertoires showed no such trend.

TCRdb fed the 5' RACE reads into MiXCR, producing one record per CDR3 protein. The sample lists a few hundred thousand distinct CDR3 sequences; roughly 15% were seen once. This clonotype was seen at least ten times. Its matching antigen is unknown. This CDR3 region has 16 residues. The V end was cut by 7 bases, the J end by 5 bases, with 22 bases between. These same data were also listed under a study on yellow fever vaccine responses in identical twins.

The sequenced sample consisted of CD4+ T cells sorted from blood. This rearrangement joins TRBV12-3 or TRBV12-4 to TRBJ2-3; D is tentatively TRBD1 or TRBD2 (5 bases each). The origin of this receptor is a woman under 30 in good health. CDR3 sequence (DNA): TGTGCCAGCATTCCCGTTACGGGGCTGTCACAAGATACGCAGTATTTT. This translates into CASIPVTGLSQDTQYF.